In this sample, the clone carrying this T cell receptor (beta chain) turned up a few times. Antigen unknown. This record comes from a study of response to subunit inactivated influenza vaccine. Whole-study results and caveats: Authors suggested that a seasonal influenza vaccination recruits few new T cells each time.

CDR3 length: 14 amino acids. V shed 2 bases and J shed 7 bases, with 13 bases lying between them. From germline, CDR1 is SGHTA and CDR2 FQGTGA. TCRdb itself ran the RT-PCR reads through MiXCR, one entry per CDR3 protein. The sample contains about 620,000 distinct CDR3 sequences, approximately 10% of which appear only once. The chain recombines TRBV7-3 with TRBJ2-3; maybe TRBD1 (6 bases). This specimen consisted of PBMCs from blood, obtained on the day of vaccination. The clonotype originates from a man in his fifties who received an inactivated influenza vaccine. The CDR3 DNA sequence: TGTGCCAGCAGCTTACAGGGGCCCGGGAATACGCAGTATTTT. Translation: CASSLQGPGNTQYF.